The clone carrying this TCR beta chain was recorded a few times. Its antigen is currently unknown. Template switching supplied a universal primer site; unique molecular identifiers were carried on the cDNA. TCRdb called the 5' RACE reads again in MiXCR, with one record for every CDR3 protein. The table records some 590,000 distinct CDR3 sequences, more than 9% of them present only once. This sample stems from a study of identical twins. Study observations and caveats: Cross-sectional statistical analysis was relied on for the conclusions, without the same donors being followed. With abundant cord blood beta clonotypes, insertions were fewer; memory repertoires showed no such pattern.

Everyone who donated was a healthy Caucasian. Trimming removed 3 bases from V and 1 base from J; junction bases left unmatched: 12. This CDR3 spans 17 amino acids. Germline lookup yields CDR1 DFQATT and CDR2 SNEGSKA (reference sequence). These data were likewise used in another study, on yellow fever vaccine responses in identical twins.

The chain employs TRBV20-1 and TRBJ2-7; 10 positions match TRBD2. The receptor was derived from a woman between 18 and 29 years old in good health. Input material: PBMCs. The CDR3 DNA reads TGCAGTGCTAGGGTCCCCTCTAGCGGGAGATTTTCCTACGAGCAGTACTTC. Translation: CSARVPSSGRFSYEQYF.